The rows below give T cell receptor beta chains drawn from one sample of a study of blood T cell repertoires in COVID-19. Measured with immunoSEQ multiplex PCR; TCRdb has only the in-frame clones, and not every one. The sample has 260,000 or so clones, 85% seen once. Sequenced sample: PBMCs or T cells enriched from blood (not recorded which). The source of these receptors is a woman aged 45-65 years who had recovered from COVID-19. CDR3s include the opening cysteine and the closing phenylalanine or tryptophan. The order of the fields is J gene, D gene, clone size, V gene, CDR3 DNA, CDR3 protein. D genes are given only for firm matches. The listing skips clone size in some rows; elsewhere it reads once, few, many or a size class.

>TRBJ1-5|NA|once|TRBV2
TGTGCCAGCAGTGAAGCGCAGGGGCGTTCAGGCCAGCCCCAGCATTTT
CASSEAQGRSGQPQHF
>TRBJ1-3|NA|NA|TRBV5-1
TGCGCCAGCAGCTTGGCCTCACGGACAGCTGGAAACACCATATATTTT
CASSLASRTAGNTIYF
>TRBJ2-7|TRBD2|NA|TRBV18
TGTGCCAGCTCGCCTAGCGGGGGGGCCTACGAGCAGTACTTC
CASSPSGGAYEQYF
>TRBJ1-5|NA|NA|TRBV4-2
TGTGCCAGCAGCCAAGATCGAAGGGGTCAGCCCCAGCATTTT
CASSQDRRGQPQHF
>TRBJ1-6|NA|NA|TRBV11-2
TGTGCCAGCAGCTGGGAAAGGGGGAATTCACCCCTCCACTTT
CASSWERGNSPLHF
>TRBJ2-7|NA|NA|TRBV7-9
TGTGCCAGCAGCCGTGAGGGCCATACCGAGTCCTACGAGCAGTACTTC
CASSREGHTESYEQYF
>TRBJ2-2|NA|NA|TRBV30
TGTGCCTGGAGCCCTTACGCGTTCGGCGGGGAGCTGTTTTTT
CAWSPYAFGGELFF
>TRBJ2-7|NA|few|TRBV7-9
TGTGCCAGCAGCTCCCAGGGGCGCGGCGAGCAGTACTTC
CASSSQGRGEQYF
>TRBJ1-2|NA|NA|TRBV9
TGTGCCAGCAGCGGTTACAGGGCCCGCTATGGCTACACCTTC
CASSGYRARYGYTF
>TRBJ1-5|TRBD1|NA|TRBV7-9
TGTGCCAGCACCGGACAGGACCTAAATCAGCCCCAGCATTTT
CASTGQDLNQPQHF